This passage covers 27 T cell receptor beta chains from one sample sequenced in a study of blood T cell repertoires in COVID-19. Sequenced by immunoSEQ multiplex PCR; TCRdb stores in-frame clones only, minus some. The table has around 250,000 clones, 84% seen once. Sample: peripheral blood. The receptors here all came from a woman in her 40s who had recovered from COVID-19.

V and J are TRBV6-6 and TRBJ1-4; 9 nucleotides line up with TRBD1. The CDR3 extends over 15 amino acids. CDR1 MNHNY and CDR2 SVGAGI come from the germline V gene (reference sequence). Trimming removed 5 bases from V and 8 bases from J; junction bases left unmatched: 9. The CDR3 region has the DNA TGTGCCAGCAGTATGGGACAGGGAAGGCAGGAAAAACTGTTTTTT. It is translated as CASSMGQGRQEKLFF.

The CDR3 region is CASRGSGGAGETQYF. In DNA form, the CDR3 reads TGTGCCAGCAGGGGTAGCGGGGGGGCCGGCGAGACCCAGTACTTC. The J gene is TRBJ2-5, the V gene TRBV6-5; TRBD2 aligns across 11 bases. The V gene end was trimmed by 6 bases and the J gene end by 5 bases; junction bases not matched to a gene: 8. The germline gives CDR1 MNHEY, CDR2 SVGAGI. The CDR3 contains 15 residues.

This clone has more than one count but fewer than ten. Compared with germline, one end of the junction differs, possibly owing to a read error. The chain links TRBV7-9 to TRBJ2-7, with 7 bases that match TRBD1. Germline CDR1 SEHNR, CDR2 FQNEAQ (reference sequence). The CDR3 extends over 10 amino acids. The CDR3: CASRLDRWNF. CDR3 nucleotides: TGTGCCAGCAGATTGGACAGGTGGAACTTC. Full variable domain (missing parts from reference TRBV7-9 and TRBJ2-7): DTGVSQNPRHKITKRGQNVTFRCDPISEHNRLYWYRQTLGQGPEFLTYFQNEAQLEKSRLLSDRFSAERPKGSFSTLEIQRTEQGDSAMYLCASRLDRWNFGPGTRLTVT.

The chain uses TRBV7-2 and TRBJ2-7; a possible D gene is TRBD2 (7 bases). CDR1 is SGHTA and CDR2 is FQGNSA in the germline V gene. The CDR3 has 16 residues. The V and J ends lost 2 bases and 1 base respectively, with 15 bases between them. In DNA form, the CDR3 reads TGTGCCAGCAGCTTAAGCCACAGGGACTATTCCTACGAGCAGTACTTC. It translates to CASSLSHRDYSYEQYF.

J is TRBJ2-7 and V is TRBV11-3; 9 nucleotides match TRBD1. There are 15 residues in the CDR3. The germline CDR1 and CDR2 sequences are SGHNT and YENEEA. V was clipped by 5 bases and J by 4 bases; unmatched bases: 9. The CDR3 DNA is TGTGCCAGCAGCCCCACAGGGGGCACCGCATACGAGCAGTACTTC. Protein product: CASSPTGGTAYEQYF. The whole variable domain, remainder taken from reference TRBV11-3 and TRBJ2-7, is EAGVVQSPRYKIIEKKQPVAFWCNPISGHNTLYWYLQNLGQGPELLIRYENEEAVDDSQLPKDRFSAERLKGVDSTLKIQPAELGDSAVYLCASSPTGGTAYEQYFGPGTRLTVT.

The chain is built from TRBV9 and TRBJ2-3; D not certain. Germline assignment: CDR1 SGDLS and CDR2 YYNGEE. V was clipped by 0 bases and J by 6 bases, with 11 bases between them. This CDR3 comprises 14 residues. Here the CDR3 DNA reads TGTGCCAGCAGCGTAGGGCAGTTGATGGATACGCAGTATTTT. This codes for CASSVGQLMDTQYF.

J is TRBJ1-5 and V is TRBV2; 7 bases line up with TRBD1. The CDR3 consists of 15 residues. Losses at the gene ends were 4 bases for V and 4 bases for J; bases not matched to a gene: 7. Germline assignment: CDR1 SNHLY and CDR2 FYNNEI. CDR3 region: CASSGTGWVNQPQHF. The DNA for the CDR3 is TGTGCCAGCAGTGGGACAGGATGGGTTAATCAGCCCCAGCATTTT.

V and J are TRBV7-2 and TRBJ1-1, with a weak D call TRBD1 (5 bases). Trimming removed 3 bases at V and 7 bases at J, with 9 bases between. The CDR3 is made up of 12 amino acids. Germline-derived CDR1 and CDR2 are SGHTA and FQGNSA. The CDR3 nucleotides are TGTGCCAGCAGCTTTGGGGGGGGTGAAGCTTTCTTT. Amino acids: CASSFGGGEAFF.

The rearrangement joins TRBV7-3 to TRBJ2-6; D remains ambiguous. Germline CDR1 SGHTA, CDR2 FQGTGA. The V and J ends lost 4 bases and 0 bases respectively, with 4 bases between them. This CDR3 spans 14 amino acids. CDR3 residues: CASSSNSGANVLTF. For the CDR3, the DNA is TGTGCCAGCAGCTCAAACTCTGGGGCCAACGTCCTGACTTTC.

V and J are TRBV6-1 and TRBJ2-1, with 8 bases lining up with TRBD1. V gave up 4 bases and J gave up 0 bases; unmatched junction bases: 8. This CDR3 contains 17 residues. The germline V gene encodes CDR1 MNHNS and CDR2 SASEGT. The CDR3 DNA reads as TGTGCCAGCAGTGGACCTAGGACAGGGTACTCCTACAATGAGCAGTTCTTC. Residues: CASSGPRTGYSYNEQFF.

The rearrangement uses TRBV3-1 (or the pseudogene TRBV3-2) and TRBJ1-5, with a possible D match to TRBD1 (6 bases). This CDR3 region has 15 residues. From germline, CDR1 is LGHDT and CDR2 YNNKEL (reference sequence). Trimming took off 5 bases at V and 5 bases at J, with 16 bases between the two ends. The CDR3 is CASSEGTSRYQPQHF. CDR3 DNA: TGTGCCAGCAGCGAAGGGACATCAAGATATCAGCCCCAGCATTTT.

The CDR3 loop is CASSYSGGEQYF. DNA for the CDR3: TGTGCCAGCAGTTACTCAGGGGGTGAGCAGTACTTC. The chain couples TRBV6-6 to TRBJ2-7; D might be TRBD1 (6 bases). V shed 0 bases and J shed 7 bases, with 7 bases lying between them. Germline-derived CDR1 and CDR2 are MNHNY and SVGAGI (reference sequence). The CDR3 has 12 residues.

This chain joins TRBV20-1 and TRBJ2-7; D uncertain. V gave up 2 bases and J gave up 3 bases, with 5 bases separating them. This CDR3 is 11 amino acids long. Looked up from germline, CDR1 is DFQATT and CDR2 is SNEGSKA (reference sequence). CDR3 DNA: TGCAGTGCTAGATTGAGCTACGAGCAGTACTTC. This sequence encodes CSARLSYEQYF.

The rearrangement links TRBV9 to TRBJ1-2; 7 positions match TRBD1. Germline V gives CDR1 SGDLS, CDR2 YYNGEE. The CDR3 covers 19 residues. The V gene end was trimmed by 0 bases and the J gene end by 7 bases; junction bases not matched to a gene: 21. The CDR3 sequence: CASSVAAANAPGGNSGYTF. CDR3 DNA: TGTGCCAGCAGCGTAGCTGCCGCGAACGCCCCAGGGGGGAATAGTGGCTACACCTTC.

This clone was picked up a small number of times. This chain connects TRBV3-1 (or the pseudogene TRBV3-2) to TRBJ2-7; TRBD1 agrees at 7 bases. This CDR3 spans 13 amino acids. The V and J ends lost 4 bases and 6 bases, in that order; junction bases with no gene match: 6. The V gene's germline CDR1 is LGHDT and CDR2 YNNKEL (reference sequence). CDR3: CASSLQGVREQYF. CDR3 nucleotide sequence: TGTGCCAGCAGCCTTCAGGGGGTTCGCGAGCAGTACTTC.

The chain employs TRBV3-1 (or the pseudogene TRBV3-2) and TRBJ1-5, with D possibly TRBD1 on 6 matching bases. The V gene's germline CDR1 is LGHDT and CDR2 YNNKEL (reference sequence). Trimming removed 1 base from V and 6 bases from J, with 10 bases in between. The CDR3 extends over 14 amino acids. CDR3 coding DNA: TGTGCCAGCAGCCAAGCGCAGGGGAGTCAGCCCCAGCATTTT. Translated, it gives CASSQAQGSQPQHF.

The rearrangement joins TRBV5-1 to TRBJ2-2; possible D gene TRBD2, 7 bases. The CDR3 is 16 residues long. Trimming took 4 bases from V and 5 from J, leaving 18 bases between them. Germline V lookup: CDR1 SGHRS, CDR2 YFSETQ. In DNA form, the CDR3 reads TGCGCCAGCAGCCCAGCGGGGAGGGGGAATACCGGGGAGCTGTTTTTT. Translating it yields CASSPAGRGNTGELFF.

The chain has TRBV5-1 and TRBJ2-3; a possible D gene is TRBD1 (6 bases). The germline V gene encodes CDR1 SGHRS and CDR2 YFSETQ. Trimming shortened V by 4 bases and J by 1 base, and 16 bases separated the two germline ends. The CDR3 extends over 16 amino acids. CDR3 DNA sequence: TGCGCCAGCAGCACCGCCCAGGCAGGGGGCACAGATACGCAGTATTTT. Its protein product is CASSTAQAGGTDTQYF.

The V call is TRBV2, the J call TRBJ2-3, with 9 bases fitting TRBD1. Germline trimming cut 10 bases from V and 4 bases from J; bases unmatched to any gene: 9. The CDR3 spans 14 residues. Germline V gene lookup returns CDR1 SNHLY and CDR2 FYNNEI. The CDR3 sequence is CANLRDRVADTQYF. The CDR3 DNA follows: TGTGCCAACCTCCGGGACAGGGTGGCAGATACGCAGTATTTT.

This clone showed up just a few times. This chain connects TRBV3-1 (or the pseudogene TRBV3-2) to TRBJ2-7; 8 positions agree with TRBD1. The CDR3 length is 17 residues. CDR1 is LGHDT and CDR2 is YNNKEL in the germline V gene (reference sequence). V dropped 5 bases and J dropped 2; count of bases not matched to a gene: 14. CDR3 nucleotide sequence: TGTGCCAGCAGCGCCATGGTAGGACGACAGGGGACCTACGAGCAGTACTTC. As protein: CASSAMVGRQGTYEQYF.

This chain connects TRBV27 to TRBJ2-7, with 7 nucleotides matching TRBD1. This CDR3 comprises 13 residues. J was trimmed by 9 bases and V by 6 bases; bases with no gene match: 11. Germline V gene lookup returns CDR1 MNHEY and CDR2 SMNVEV (reference sequence). The CDR3 bases are TGTGCCAGCAGCCGTCGGACAGGTGGAGCGCAGTACTTC. Translated, it gives CASSRRTGGAQYF.

V usage is TRBV28 and J usage is TRBJ1-3; D gene ambiguous. CDR3 length equals 17 residues. V dropped 6 bases and J dropped 5 bases, with 23 bases sitting between them. Germline assignment: CDR1 MDHEN and CDR2 SYDVKM. The CDR3 DNA sequence: TGTGCCAGCAGCTTAATGGGAGAGGGAGAACAAAGAAACACCATATATTTT. It codes for CASSLMGEGEQRNTIYF. Looking up the rest from reference TRBV28 and TRBJ1-3 gives the full variable domain: DVKVTQSSRYLVKRTGEKVFLECVQDMDHENMFWYRQDPGLGLRLIYFSYDVKMKEKGDIPEGYSVSREKKERFSLILESASTNQTSMYLCASSLMGEGEQRNTIYFGEGSWLTVV.

The rearrangement uses TRBV6-2 or TRBV6-3 and TRBJ2-3; 13 bases line up with TRBD2. The V gene end was trimmed by 6 bases and the J gene end by 2 bases; junction bases not matched to a gene: 5. CDR1 is MNHEY and CDR2 is SVGEGT in the germline V gene. CDR3 length equals 16 residues. The CDR3, as DNA: TGTGCCAGCAGCAAAGGACTAGCGGGGGCCACAGATACGCAGTATTTT. It yields the protein CASSKGLAGATDTQYF.

The table lists this clone with many counts. The J gene is TRBJ1-1, the V gene TRBV12-5; 8 bases are a match to TRBD1. The germline CDR1 and CDR2 sequences are LGHNT and FRNRAP. After removal of 1 base from V and 0 bases from J, the junction contained 13 bases not matched to a gene. The CDR3 contains 19 residues. The CDR3 loop reads CASGLASRGLDPVNTEAFF. CDR3 DNA: TGTGCTAGTGGTTTGGCAAGCAGGGGGCTGGATCCCGTGAACACTGAAGCTTTCTTT.

A single count supports this clone. The V and J genes are TRBV2 and TRBJ1-2, with 9 bases fitting TRBD1. This CDR3 comprises 17 residues. In germline, CDR1 is SNHLY, CDR2 FYNNEI. V was clipped by 9 bases and J by 6 bases; unmatched bases: 20. The CDR3 reads CASSPHSPGTGYDGYTF. In nucleotides, the CDR3 is TGTGCCAGTAGCCCACACTCACCCGGGACAGGGTACGATGGCTACACCTTC.

V gene TRBV19 combines with J gene TRBJ2-1, with 8 bases aligning to TRBD2. V trimming: 3 bases; J trimming: 2 bases; junction bases outside the gene matches: 6. The CDR3 runs to 16 residues. Per the germline V gene, CDR1 is LNHDA and CDR2 is SQIVND (reference sequence). The CDR3 nucleotides are TGTGCCAGTAGTATGTCTGCGGGGGGCCCCTACAATGAGCAGTTCTTC. This gives the protein CASSMSAGGPYNEQFF.

The chain is built from TRBV24-1 and TRBJ2-1, with D possibly TRBD1 on 6 matching bases. Trimming removed 1 base at V and 7 bases at J, with 16 bases between. Germline assignment: CDR1 KGHDR and CDR2 SFDVKD. The CDR3 has 16 amino acids. The CDR3 sequence: CATSDFRQGMSNEQFF. The CDR3 nucleotides read TGTGCCACCAGTGATTTCCGGCAGGGGATGTCAAATGAGCAGTTCTTC.